Listed here are 12 T cell receptor beta chains from one sample, sequenced in a study of CD8+CD57+ T cells in acquired aplastic anemia. According to the study, genomic DNA was the template for TCR beta VDJ and CDR3 profiling. A single record per CDR3 protein comes from TCRdb applying MiXCR to the reads. The sample contains 150,000 to 200,000 distinct CDR3 sequences, 46% of which appear only once. Sequencing was done on a sample of sorted CD4+, CD8+, or CD8+CD57+ T cells (not recorded which) from PBMCs. The receptors originated from a human donor in good health.

This clonotype was detected many times. V usage is TRBV20-1 and J usage is TRBJ2-1; D is unclear. Trimming stripped 5 bases from V and 7 bases from J, with 12 bases between. The CDR3 length is 12 residues. Per the germline V gene, CDR1 is DFQATT and CDR2 is SNEGSKA (reference sequence). The CDR3 loop reads CSAFRGRNEQFF. Here the CDR3 DNA reads TGCAGTGCTTTCCGCGGCCGGAATGAGCAGTTCTTC.

This clonotype was detected many times. The chain links TRBV20-1 to TRBJ2-7, with D unclear. The V gene lost 0 bases and the J gene lost 9 bases, with 12 bases spanning the gap. Germline lookup yields CDR1 DFQATT and CDR2 SNEGSKA (reference sequence). This CDR3 contains 12 residues. The CDR3 sequence is CSARDLNSGQYF. CDR3 DNA: TGCAGTGCTAGAGATCTTAATTCCGGGCAGTACTTC.

About this clonotype: With a much larger clone just one base away, this may be a read error. The chain joins TRBV4-3 to TRBJ1-1, with D possibly matching TRBD1 (5 bases). The CDR3 covers 11 residues. Germline CDR1 is LGHNA and CDR2 is YSLEER. Written as DNA, the CDR3 is TGCGCCAGCAGCCAGCAGGGTCTAGCTCTCTTT. It translates to CASSQQGLALF.

This clonotype was detected many times. The V gene is TRBV19, the J gene TRBJ1-2; tentatively, D is TRBD1 (6 bases). Deletions cut 9 bases from V and 2 bases from J, with 7 bases between. CDR1 LNHDA and CDR2 SQIVND come from the germline V gene (reference sequence). The CDR3 is 11 amino acids. In nucleotides, the CDR3 is TGTGCCAGCGGACAGAACTATGGCTACACCTTC. It encodes CASGQNYGYTF.

The chain uses TRBV2 and TRBJ1-2, with TRBD1 matching over 12 bases. V lost 1 base and J lost 7; bases outside the gene matches: 4. Per the germline V gene, CDR1 is SNHLY and CDR2 is FYNNEI. The CDR3 length is 15 residues. CDR3 coding DNA: TGTGCCAGCAGTGAAGGGGACAGGGGGCCCAGTGGCTACACCTTC. Protein product: CASSEGDRGPSGYTF.

This clonotype was seen a handful of times. This chain joins TRBV24-1 and TRBJ2-2; 8 bases line up with TRBD2. This CDR3 is built from 13 residues. The V gene's germline CDR1 is KGHDR and CDR2 SFDVKD. The trim removed 7 bases at V and 9 bases at J, leaving 6 bases unmatched. CDR3: CATSNRGGRELFF. The CDR3 nucleotides are TGTGCCACCAGCAACCGGGGGGGACGGGAGCTGTTTTTT.

J is TRBJ2-1 and V is TRBV24-1, with 7 bases fitting TRBD1. The CDR3 covers 16 residues. V was pared by 0 bases and J by 4 bases, with 5 bases of the junction left unmatched. Looked up from germline, CDR1 is KGHDR and CDR2 is SFDVKD. The CDR3 nucleotides read TGTGCCACCAGTGATTTGAAGGGGGCGATTTACAATGAGCAGTTCTTC. Amino acids: CATSDLKGAIYNEQFF.

The chain combines TRBV9 with TRBJ2-2, with no clear D. Germline values: CDR1 SGDLS, CDR2 YYNGEE. This CDR3 comprises 12 residues. The V end was cut by 5 bases, the J end by 9 bases, with 11 bases between. CDR3 region: CASSRSDRELFF. The DNA for the CDR3 is TGTGCCAGCAGTCGTAGTGACCGGGAGCTGTTTTTT.

This chain joins TRBV11-2 and TRBJ1-1; D possibly corresponds to TRBD1 (5 bases). Germline V lookup: CDR1 SGHAT, CDR2 FQNNGV. V was shortened by 0 bases and J by 5 bases, with 13 bases between the two germline ends. This CDR3 region has 15 residues. The CDR3 loop is CASSLEGDGGTEAFF. CDR3 DNA sequence: TGTGCCAGCAGCTTAGAAGGGGACGGGGGGACTGAAGCTTTCTTT.

This clonotype came up many times. The rearrangement joins TRBV5-5 to TRBJ2-5; D unclear. Trimming took 0 bases from V and 4 from J, leaving 13 bases between them. Germline assignment: CDR1 SGHKS and CDR2 YYEKEE (reference sequence). This CDR3 spans 15 amino acids. The CDR3 reads CASSLVVVAAETQYF. In DNA, the CDR3 is TGTGCCAGCAGCTTGGTCGTGGTAGCAGCAGAGACCCAGTACTTC.

Concerning this clonotype itself: An end of the junction does not agree with germline; a read error may underlie this. The chain has TRBV7-7 and TRBJ2-2, with TRBD1 matching over 7 bases. The V gene's germline CDR1 is SSHAT and CDR2 FNYEAQ (reference sequence). This CDR3 comprises 14 residues. This CDR3 is CASSLEGAIGELFF. The CDR3, as DNA: TGTGCTAGCAGCTTAGAGGGGGCGATCGGGGAGCTGTTTTTT.

Concerning this clonotype itself: The junction and the germline gene differ at one end; a read error may be behind it. V usage is TRBV5-1 and J usage is TRBJ1-5; D is uncertain. Germline CDR1 SGHRS, CDR2 YFSETQ. The CDR3 spans 11 residues. The CDR3 loop reads CASSFKGSYPF. CDR3 sequence (DNA): TGCGCCAGCAGCTTTAAGGGCAGCTACCCTTTT.